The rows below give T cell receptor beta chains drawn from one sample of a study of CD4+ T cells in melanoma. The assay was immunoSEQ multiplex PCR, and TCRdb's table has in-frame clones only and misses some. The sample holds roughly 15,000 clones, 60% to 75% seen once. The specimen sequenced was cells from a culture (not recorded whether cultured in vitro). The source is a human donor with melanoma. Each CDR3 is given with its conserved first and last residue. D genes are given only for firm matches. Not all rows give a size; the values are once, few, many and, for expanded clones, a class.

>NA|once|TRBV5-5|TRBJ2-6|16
CASSRDSISGANVLTF
TGTGCCAGCAGTCGGGACTCCATCTCTGGGGCCAACGTCCTGACTTTC
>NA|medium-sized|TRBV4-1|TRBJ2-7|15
CASSQDPGGTYEQYF
TGCGCCAGCAGCCAAGATCCGGGCGGAACCTACGAGCAGTACTTC
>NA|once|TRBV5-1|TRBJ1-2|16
CASRSLTGETNYGYTF
TGCGCCAGCAGGTCTCTAACGGGGGAAACTAACTATGGCTACACCTTC
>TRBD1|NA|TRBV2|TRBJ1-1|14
CASRPDRGVTEAFF
TGTGCCAGCAGACCGGACAGGGGGGTGACTGAAGCTTTCTTT
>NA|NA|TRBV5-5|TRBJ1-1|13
CATGVTWNTEAFF
TGTGCCACGGGGGTTACCTGGAACACTGAAGCTTTCTTT
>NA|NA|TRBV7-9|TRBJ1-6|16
CASSLGQGFYNSPLHF
TGTGCCAGCAGCTTGGGGCAGGGATTCTATAATTCACCCCTCCACTTT
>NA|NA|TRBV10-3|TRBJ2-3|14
CAISEVGTSDTQYF
TGTGCCATCAGTGAGGTCGGGACTTCAGATACGCAGTATTTT
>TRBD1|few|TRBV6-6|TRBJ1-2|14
CASSSTGQAYGYTF
TGTGCCAGCAGTTCCACCGGACAGGCCTATGGCTACACCTTC
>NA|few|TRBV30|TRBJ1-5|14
CAWSHGYVNQPQHF
TGTGCCTGGAGCCATGGGTATGTTAATCAGCCCCAGCATTTT
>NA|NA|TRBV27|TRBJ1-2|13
CASSLSGGYGYTF
TGTGCCAGCAGTTTATCAGGGGGTTATGGCTACACCTTC
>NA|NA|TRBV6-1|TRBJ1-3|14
CASMGKNSGNTIYF
TGTGCCAGCATGGGAAAGAACTCTGGAAACACCATATATTTT
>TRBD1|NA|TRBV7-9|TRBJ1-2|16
CASSQETGGSNYGYTF
TGTGCCAGCAGCCAAGAGACAGGGGGCTCTAACTATGGCTACACCTTC
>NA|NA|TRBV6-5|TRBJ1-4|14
CASSMTAANEKLFF
TGTGCCAGCAGTATGACAGCTGCTAATGAAAAACTGTTTTTT
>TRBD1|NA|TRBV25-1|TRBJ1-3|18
CASRGEEDRSTSGNTIYF
TGTGCCAGCCGTGGGGAAGAGGACAGGTCGACCTCTGGAAACACCATATATTTT
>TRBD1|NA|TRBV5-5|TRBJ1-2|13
CASSNRGGYGYTF
TGTGCCAGCAGCAACAGGGGAGGCTATGGCTACACCTTC
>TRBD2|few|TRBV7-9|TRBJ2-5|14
CASTYSGAGKTQYF
TGTGCCAGCACCTATAGCGGGGCAGGAAAGACCCAGTACTTC
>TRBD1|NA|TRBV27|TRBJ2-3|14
CASRLQGAGDTQYF
TGTGCCAGCAGGCTACAGGGGGCGGGAGATACGCAGTATTTT